Below are 27 T cell receptor beta chains sequenced from a single sample in a study of T cell responses to AZD1222 COVID-19 vaccine. Here immunoSEQ multiplex PCR was the method, and the copy in TCRdb shows in-frame clones only, minus some. The repertoire holds about 88,000 clones, with around 90% as singletons. The material sequenced was peripheral blood, taken 28 days after the second AZD1222 dose. The receptor source for this set is an adult who received the AZD1222 COVID-19 vaccine.

CDR3 sequence: CASSLRRLGDTQYF. The CDR3 bases are TGTGCCAGCAGCCTAAGGCGCCTCGGAGATACGCAGTATTTT. The chain links TRBV7-2 to TRBJ2-3; D remains unclear. This CDR3 is 14 amino acids long. Germline-derived CDR1 and CDR2 are SGHTA and FQGNSA. Trimming removed 5 bases at V and 5 bases at J, with 14 bases between.

This chain connects TRBV4-1 to TRBJ1-2, with TRBD1 matching 9 bases. The junction had 11 bases not matched to a gene; V was cut back by 2 bases and J by 7 bases. This CDR3 has 16 residues. The V gene's germline CDR1 is MGHRA and CDR2 YSYEKL. CDR3 coding DNA: TGCGCCAGCAGCCAACGCACGACAGGGGGACGGCCTGGCTACACCTTC. It codes for CASSQRTTGGRPGYTF.

The chain carries TRBV2 and TRBJ1-4; possible D gene TRBD1, 6 bases. Germline lookup yields CDR1 SNHLY and CDR2 FYNNEI. The CDR3 has 16 amino acids. V lost 2 bases and J 0 bases, leaving 10 bases between the germline ends. The CDR3 spells CASSEQGWATNEKLFF. CDR3 nucleotides: TGTGCCAGCAGTGAACAGGGGTGGGCAACTAATGAAAAACTGTTTTTT.

CDR3 protein: CASSFQTSGGSGTGELFF. The CDR3 bases are TGTGCCAGCAGTTTCCAGACTAGCGGGGGTTCAGGTACCGGGGAGCTGTTTTTT. The V gene is TRBV27, the J gene TRBJ2-2; 12 nucleotides match TRBD2. After removal of 3 bases from V and 5 bases from J, the junction contained 10 bases not matched to a gene. This CDR3 has 18 amino acids. Germline V gene data show CDR1 as MNHEY and CDR2 as SMNVEV (reference sequence).

J is TRBJ1-2 and V is TRBV19; 7 positions agree with TRBD1. After removal of 4 bases from V and 1 base from J, the junction contained 18 bases not matched to a gene. Germline V gene lookup returns CDR1 LNHDA and CDR2 SQIVND (reference sequence). This CDR3 has 19 amino acids. CDR3 region: CASSSLRGGRGSVNYGYTF. The DNA for the CDR3 is TGTGCCAGTAGTAGCCTCCGAGGGGGCAGGGGGTCCGTTAACTATGGCTACACCTTC.

The count of this clone is one. The V gene is TRBV6-5, the J gene TRBJ1-1; possible D gene TRBD1, 5 bases. CDR1 is MNHEY, CDR2 SVGAGI, per germline. The CDR3 is 15 amino acids. Trimming pared 6 bases from V and 1 base from J, leaving 15 bases between. The CDR3 here is CASRGLDSSNTEAFF. CDR3 nucleotide sequence: TGTGCCAGCAGGGGTCTAGACAGTTCGAACACTGAAGCTTTCTTT.

The rearrangement uses TRBV29-1 and TRBJ1-1, with D maybe TRBD1 (6 bases). In germline, CDR1 is SQVTM, CDR2 ANQGSEA. The CDR3 totals 13 residues. CDR3 bases: TGCACCGCCAGGGGTTCTATTGGAACTGAAGCTTTCTTT. Protein product: CTARGSIGTEAFF.

This clone was counted a few times. The chain links TRBV5-4 to TRBJ1-6; the D is unclear. The CDR3 spans 15 residues. The germline V and J ends were trimmed by 0 bases and 7 bases, with 11 bases remaining between them. Germline CDR1 reads SGHNT; CDR2 reads YYREEE (reference sequence). The CDR3 spells CASSLAGISNSPLHF. For the CDR3, the DNA is TGTGCCAGCAGCTTGGCCGGGATTAGCAATTCACCCCTCCACTTT.

The chain is built from TRBV27 and TRBJ2-3; D gene ambiguous. V was pared by 5 bases and J by 8 bases, with 20 bases between. From germline, CDR1 is MNHEY and CDR2 SMNVEV (reference sequence). The CDR3 is made up of 15 amino acids. The CDR3 coding sequence is TGTGCCAGCAGTCCCCCCAAGCTCGCCGGCCGTACGCAGTATTTT. Protein product: CASSPPKLAGRTQYF.

The chain joins TRBV18 to TRBJ1-1; no clear D gene. Trimming took 4 bases from V and 0 from J, leaving 9 bases between them. CDR3 size: 14 residues. Germline V gene data show CDR1 as KGHSH and CDR2 as LQKENI. The CDR3 loop is CASSRTRMNTEAFF. In DNA, the CDR3 is TGTGCCAGCTCACGAACCCGCATGAACACTGAAGCTTTCTTT.

The chain combines TRBV20-1 with TRBJ1-1, with TRBD1 as a possible D gene (6 bases). V was trimmed by 3 bases and J by 10 bases, leaving 12 bases between them. CDR3 size: 11 residues. Germline values: CDR1 DFQATT, CDR2 SNEGSKA (reference sequence). CDR3 nucleotide sequence: TGCAGTGCTAGTGTTCAGGGGCCAGCTTTCTTT. Its translation: CSASVQGPAFF.

The chain employs TRBV9 and TRBJ2-3; 8 bases map to TRBD2. The trim removed 3 bases at V and 8 bases at J, leaving 14 bases unmatched. This CDR3 has 16 residues. The V gene's germline CDR1 is SGDLS and CDR2 YYNGEE. Written as DNA, the CDR3 is TGTGCCAGCAGCGAGGCCCCCTCAGCGGGGGTGGGTACGCAGTATTTT. This encodes CASSEAPSAGVGTQYF.

V is TRBV6-5 and J is TRBJ1-5; TRBD1 matches at 8 bases. Trimming at V came to 10 bases and at J to 4 bases, leaving 6 bases not matched to a gene. Germline loops: CDR1 MNHEY, CDR2 SVGAGI. This CDR3 region has 13 residues. CDR3 nucleotide sequence: TGTGCCACCCGGACAGGGCCAAATCAGCCCCAGCATTTT. Protein: CATRTGPNQPQHF.

The chain couples TRBV5-4 to TRBJ1-4, with 7 bases aligning to TRBD1. The CDR3 runs 14 residues. Trimming cost V 4 bases and J 4 bases; bases outside gene matches: 4. Germline V gene sequence: CDR1 SGHNT, CDR2 YYREEE (reference sequence). The CDR3 bases are TGTGCCAGCAGCCCGGGACAGTTTAATGAAAAACTGTTTTTT. Translation: CASSPGQFNEKLFF.

V is TRBV5-4 and J is TRBJ1-2; D might be TRBD1 (5 bases). The germline CDR1 and CDR2 sequences are SGHNT and YYREEE (reference sequence). This CDR3 spans 15 amino acids. V was clipped by 6 bases and J by 7 bases, with 22 bases between them. The CDR3 is CASTLGRGESIGYTF. The CDR3 bases are TGTGCCAGCACCCTAGGGAGGGGTGAATCCATTGGCTACACCTTC.

This chain uses TRBV6-5 with TRBJ1-2, with D perhaps TRBD1 (5 bases). V lost 7 bases, J lost 5 bases, and 20 bases lay in between. The germline V gene has CDR1 MNHEY and CDR2 SVGAGI. The CDR3 loop spans 15 amino acids. The CDR3 coding sequence is TGTGCCAGCATACAAAACCGGGGGGTTCTGTATGGCTACACCTTC. Residues: CASIQNRGVLYGYTF.

The chain links TRBV27 to TRBJ1-1; D is possibly TRBD1 (6 bases). The CDR3 runs 15 residues. V gave up 4 bases and J gave up 1 base, with 13 bases separating them. Germline CDR1 is MNHEY and CDR2 is SMNVEV (reference sequence). The CDR3 region has the DNA TGTGCCAGCAGTTGGGGGCCCCAAACGAACACTGAAGCTTTCTTT. It is translated as CASSWGPQTNTEAFF.

Here the CDR3 DNA reads TGTGCCAGCACCGCCTACCAGGGTACCTATGGCTACACCTTC. Its protein is CASTAYQGTYGYTF. The chain is built from TRBV6-5 and TRBJ1-2; a weak D match, TRBD1 (5 bases). V was pared by 7 bases and J by 4 bases, with 16 bases between. This CDR3 region has 14 residues. Germline CDR1 and CDR2: MNHEY and SVGAGI.

The rearrangement links TRBV15 to TRBJ1-3; no clear D. The germline gives CDR1 LNHNV, CDR2 YYDKDF (reference sequence). This CDR3 spans 16 amino acids. V lost 0 bases to trimming and J lost 0 bases, with 9 bases between them. The CDR3: CATSRDLRDSGNTIYF. The CDR3 DNA reads TGTGCCACCAGCAGAGATCTGAGAGACTCTGGAAACACCATATATTTT.

Concerning this clone: Other DNA sequences from this sample encode an identical CDR3 as well. V usage is TRBV12-3 or TRBV12-4 and J usage is TRBJ1-2; D uncertain. V lost 1 base, J lost 8 bases, and 5 bases lay in between. The CDR3 contains 11 residues. CDR3 DNA: TGTGCCAGCAGTTTAGGGAGGGGCTACACCTTC. Its translation is CASSLGRGYTF.

The rearrangement links TRBV24-1 to TRBJ2-3; 7 bases match TRBD2. The J segment lost 2 bases and the V segment lost 3 bases, leaving 4 bases of the junction unmatched. Germline V gene sequence: CDR1 KGHDR, CDR2 SFDVKD. The CDR3 is made up of 15 amino acids. The CDR3 nucleotides read TGTGCCACCAGTGATAACCGGGACTACACAGATACGCAGTATTTT. This sequence encodes CATSDNRDYTDTQYF.

In nucleotides, the CDR3 is TGTGCCAGCAGTGCTCAGGGGGGAGGAGAGACCCAGTACTTC. It translates to CASSAQGGGETQYF. The V gene is TRBV2, the J gene TRBJ2-5, with D maybe TRBD1 (7 bases). The germline V and J ends were trimmed by 4 bases and 4 bases, with 13 bases remaining between them. The length of the CDR3 is 14 residues. The germline gives CDR1 SNHLY, CDR2 FYNNEI.

This chain joins TRBV9 and TRBJ2-3; either TRBD1 or TRBD2 may supply D (7 bases each). The CDR3 extends over 16 amino acids. The V end was cut by 3 bases, the J end by 1 base, with 15 bases between. The germline gives CDR1 SGDLS, CDR2 YYNGEE. The CDR3 sequence is CASSERQGGGTDTQYF. The DNA of the CDR3 is TGTGCCAGCAGCGAAAGACAGGGAGGGGGCACAGATACGCAGTATTTT.

The chain is built from TRBV19 and TRBJ2-2; 7 positions agree with TRBD1. V was pared by 4 bases and J by 2 bases, with 4 bases of the junction left unmatched. The CDR3 is 15 amino acids. The germline CDR1 and CDR2 sequences are LNHDA and SQIVND (reference sequence). The CDR3 bases are TGTGCCAGTAGTACCGGGACAGCCAACACCGGGGAGCTGTTTTTT. The encoded protein is CASSTGTANTGELFF. Looking up the rest from reference TRBV19 and TRBJ2-2 gives the full variable domain: DGGITQSPKYLFRKEGQNVTLSCEQNLNHDAMYWYRQDPGQGLRLIYYSQIVNDFQKGDIAEGYSVSREKKESFPLTVTSAQKNPTAFYLCASSTGTANTGELFFGEGSRLTVL.

The chain has TRBV29-1 and TRBJ1-2; D is perhaps TRBD1 (6 bases). The CDR3 length is 12 residues. The germline gives CDR1 SQVTM, CDR2 ANQGSEA. Trimming took off 4 bases at V and 0 bases at J, with 6 bases between the two ends. CDR3 region: CSVGQANYGYTF. In nucleotides, the CDR3 is TGCAGCGTTGGACAGGCTAACTATGGCTACACCTTC.

V gene TRBV2 combines with J gene TRBJ1-1; D uncertain. V lost 7 bases, J lost 4 bases, and 16 bases lay in between. CDR3 length: 14 amino acids. CDR1 is SNHLY and CDR2 is FYNNEI in the germline V gene. CDR3 region: CASNYNGGGTEAFF. Here the CDR3 DNA reads TGTGCCAGCAATTACAATGGCGGCGGCACTGAAGCTTTCTTT.

The chain recombines TRBV4-1 with TRBJ2-1; D is unclear. V lost 6 bases, J lost 2 bases, and 11 bases lay in between. CDR1 is MGHRA and CDR2 is YSYEKL in the germline V gene. CDR3 length equals 14 residues. The CDR3 coding sequence is TGCGCCAGCAGTCAGAGCGAGACCTACAATGAGCAGTTCTTC. Its protein is CASSQSETYNEQFF.